Below, one TCR beta chain is given with its context. The V gene lost 4 bases and the J gene lost 0 bases, with 13 bases spanning the gap. The CDR3 consists of 16 residues. Per germline, CDR1 SGHRS and CDR2 YFSETQ. These data come from a study of blood T cell repertoires in COVID-19. Study-level background: Sites in the United States, Italy and Spain provided acute and convalescent COVID-19 samples. PBMCs, B-cell-depleted T cells, or T cells were the source of the cDNA or gDNA that made up the material.

Authors' processing steps: By means of reference gene primer amplification, nucleated cell counts were estimated. The assay was immunoSEQ multiplex PCR, and TCRdb's table has in-frame clones only and misses some. The DNA gave D and trimming, while V, J and clone size come from that table. Counted here are about 110,000 clones, around 90% occurring once; the ten biggest clones make up about 5%. The material sequenced was peripheral blood. The J gene is TRBJ2-2, the V gene TRBV5-1, with D uncertain. The clonotype originates from a human donor in a cohort sampled during active COVID-19. The CDR3 region is CASSLRVAANTGELFF. As DNA, the CDR3 is TGCGCCAGCAGCCTCCGTGTGGCCGCGAACACCGGGGAGCTGTTTTTT.